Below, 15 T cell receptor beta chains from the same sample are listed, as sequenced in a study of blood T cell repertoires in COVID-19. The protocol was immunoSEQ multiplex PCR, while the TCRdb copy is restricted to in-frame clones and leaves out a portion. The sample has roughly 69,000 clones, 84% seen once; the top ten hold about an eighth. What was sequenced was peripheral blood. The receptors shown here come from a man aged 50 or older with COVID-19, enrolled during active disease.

The CDR3 sequence is CASSFTGITEAFF. DNA of the CDR3: TGTGCCAGCAGCTTCACAGGCATCACTGAAGCTTTCTTT. The chain joins TRBV7-2 to TRBJ1-1; tentative D call: TRBD1 (5 bases). Trimming removed 3 bases at V and 4 bases at J, with 9 bases between. This CDR3 comprises 13 residues. CDR1 SGHTA and CDR2 FQGNSA come from the germline V gene.

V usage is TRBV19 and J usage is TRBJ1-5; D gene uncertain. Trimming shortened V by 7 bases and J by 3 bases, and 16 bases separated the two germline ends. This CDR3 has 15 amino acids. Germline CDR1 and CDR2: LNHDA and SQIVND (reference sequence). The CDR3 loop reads CASISGQDYNQPQHF. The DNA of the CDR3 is TGTGCCAGTATCAGCGGGCAGGATTACAATCAGCCCCAGCATTTT.

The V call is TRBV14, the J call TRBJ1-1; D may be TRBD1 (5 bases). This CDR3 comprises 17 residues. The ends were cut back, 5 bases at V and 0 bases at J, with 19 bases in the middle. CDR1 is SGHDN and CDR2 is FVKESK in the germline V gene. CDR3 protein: CASSGRGVGSMNTEAFF. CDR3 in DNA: TGTGCCAGCAGCGGGAGGGGTGTGGGGTCTATGAACACTGAAGCTTTCTTT.

The CDR3 DNA follows: TGTGCCAGCAGCTCCCCTGAATTGGTCAGGCCGGACACAGATACGCAGTATTTT. It yields the protein CASSSPELVRPDTDTQYF. The V call is TRBV5-4, the J call TRBJ2-3; no clear D. The CDR3 length is 18 residues. Trimming pared 3 bases from V and 2 bases from J, leaving 22 bases between. The germline V gene has CDR1 SGHNT and CDR2 YYREEE (reference sequence).

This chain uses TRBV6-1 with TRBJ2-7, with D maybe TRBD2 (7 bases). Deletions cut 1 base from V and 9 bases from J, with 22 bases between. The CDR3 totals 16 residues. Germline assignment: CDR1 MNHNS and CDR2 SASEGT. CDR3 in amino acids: CASSEGGGRQLLGQYF. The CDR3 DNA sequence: TGTGCCAGCAGTGAAGGGGGGGGCAGACAACTCCTGGGGCAGTACTTC.

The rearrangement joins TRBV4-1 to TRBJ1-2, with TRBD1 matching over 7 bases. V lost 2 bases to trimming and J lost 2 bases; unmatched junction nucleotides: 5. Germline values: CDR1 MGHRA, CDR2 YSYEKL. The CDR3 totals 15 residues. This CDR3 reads CASSQLRGLNYGYTF. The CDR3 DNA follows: TGCGCCAGCAGCCAATTAAGGGGGCTCAACTATGGCTACACCTTC.

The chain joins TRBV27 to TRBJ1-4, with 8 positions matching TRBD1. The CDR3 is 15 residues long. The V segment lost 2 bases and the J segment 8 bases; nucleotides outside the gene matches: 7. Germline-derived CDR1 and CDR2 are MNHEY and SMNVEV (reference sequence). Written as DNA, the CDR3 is TGTGCCAGCAGTTTAGGAGCAGGGGGCCGGGAAAAACTGTTTTTT. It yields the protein CASSLGAGGREKLFF.

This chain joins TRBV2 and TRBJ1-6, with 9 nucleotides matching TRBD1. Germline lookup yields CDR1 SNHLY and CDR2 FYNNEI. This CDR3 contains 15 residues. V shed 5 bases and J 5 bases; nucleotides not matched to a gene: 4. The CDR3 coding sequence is TGTGCCAGCAGTCTACAGGGGGCCGATAATTCACCCCTCCACTTT. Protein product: CASSLQGADNSPLHF.

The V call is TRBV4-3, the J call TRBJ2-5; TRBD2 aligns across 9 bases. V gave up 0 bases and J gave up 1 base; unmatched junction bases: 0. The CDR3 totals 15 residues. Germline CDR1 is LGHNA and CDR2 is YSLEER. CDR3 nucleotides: TGCGCCAGCAGCCAAGAGCGGGGGGGCCAAGAGACCCAGTACTTC. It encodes CASSQERGGQETQYF.

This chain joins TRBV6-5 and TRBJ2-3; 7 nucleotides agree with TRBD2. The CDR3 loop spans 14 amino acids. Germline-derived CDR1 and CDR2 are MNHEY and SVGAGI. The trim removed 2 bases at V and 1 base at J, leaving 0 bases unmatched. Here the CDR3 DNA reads TGTGCCAGCAGTTACCGGGAGGGCACAGATACGCAGTATTTT. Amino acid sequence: CASSYREGTDTQYF.

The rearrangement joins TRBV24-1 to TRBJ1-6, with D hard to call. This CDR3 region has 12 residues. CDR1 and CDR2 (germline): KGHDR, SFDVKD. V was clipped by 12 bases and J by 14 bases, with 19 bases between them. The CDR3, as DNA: TGTGCCGTAGTCGACGGCCTAGGCGCCCTCCACTTT. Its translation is CAVVDGLGALHF.

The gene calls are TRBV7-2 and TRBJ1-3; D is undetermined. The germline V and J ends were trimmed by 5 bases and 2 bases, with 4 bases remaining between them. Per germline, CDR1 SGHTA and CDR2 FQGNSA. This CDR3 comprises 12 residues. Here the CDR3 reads CASSPPGNTIYF. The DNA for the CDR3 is TGTGCCAGCAGCCCTCCTGGAAACACCATATATTTT. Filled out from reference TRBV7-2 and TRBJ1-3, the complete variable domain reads GAGVSQSPSNKVTEKGKDVELRCDPISGHTALYWYRQSLGQGLEFLIYFQGNSAPDKSGLPSDRFSAERTGGSVSTLTIQRTQQEDSAVYLCASSPPGNTIYFGEGSWLTVV.

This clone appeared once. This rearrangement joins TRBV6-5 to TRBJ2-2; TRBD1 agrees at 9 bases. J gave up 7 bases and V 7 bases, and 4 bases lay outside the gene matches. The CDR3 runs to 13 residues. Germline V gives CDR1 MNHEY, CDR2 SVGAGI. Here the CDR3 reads CASNRGLNGELFF. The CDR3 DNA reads TGTGCCAGCAACAGGGGGCTGAACGGGGAGCTGTTTTTT.

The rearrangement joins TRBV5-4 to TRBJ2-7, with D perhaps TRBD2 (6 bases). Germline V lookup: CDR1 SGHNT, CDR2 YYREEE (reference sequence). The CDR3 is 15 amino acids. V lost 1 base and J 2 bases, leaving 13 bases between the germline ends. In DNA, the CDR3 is TGTGCCAGCAGCTTGATTGGGGGGACCCCCTACGAGCAGTACTTC. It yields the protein CASSLIGGTPYEQYF.

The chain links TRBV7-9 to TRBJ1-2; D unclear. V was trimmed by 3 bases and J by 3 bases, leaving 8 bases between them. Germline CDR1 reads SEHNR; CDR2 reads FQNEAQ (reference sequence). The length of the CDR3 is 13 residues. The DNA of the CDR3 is TGTGCCAGCAGCTTTCAGGAGGACTATGGCTACACCTTC. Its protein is CASSFQEDYGYTF.